This is a list of T cell receptor beta chains from one sample in a study of shared clonotypes between healthy human individuals. Sequencing used immunoSEQ multiplex PCR; TCRdb keeps in-frame clones, though not all of them. The repertoire holds roughly 1 million clones, with more than 75% as singletons. Sequencing input: memory CD4+ T cells from PBMCs. The receptors stem from a young man in good health. Some clones in this sample may be carry-over from other donors' samples. Both conserved end residues are part of each CDR3. A D gene is named only where the DNA matches it firmly. Rows give clone size only sometimes, using once, few, many, or a class for an expanded clone.

D gene: TRBD1
V gene: TRBV5-1
clone size: .
J gene: TRBJ1-4
CDR3 DNA: TGCGCCAGCAGCGGGACAGGGTATGAGAATGAAAAACTGTTTTTT
CDR3 protein: CASSGTGYENEKLFF

D gene: .
V gene: TRBV5-8
clone size: .
J gene: TRBJ2-4
CDR3 DNA: TGTGCCAGCTGCCGGGGTGGCAAAAACATTCAGTACTTC
CDR3 protein: CASCRGGKNIQYF

D gene: TRBD2
V gene: TRBV28
clone size: few
J gene: TRBJ2-7
CDR3 DNA: TGTGCCAGCAAAAGTCCTAGCGGGAGTTACGAGCAGTACTTC
CDR3 protein: CASKSPSGSYEQYF

D gene: .
V gene: TRBV11-2
clone size: once
J gene: TRBJ1-3
CDR3 DNA: TGTGCCAGCAGCATGGACTTTTCCGTTGGAAACACCATATATTTT
CDR3 protein: CASSMDFSVGNTIYF

D gene: .
V gene: TRBV28
clone size: .
J gene: TRBJ1-3
CDR3 DNA: TGTGCCAGCAGTTTAGCGGCGTGGCAGCGCTCTGGAAACACCATATATTTT
CDR3 protein: CASSLAAWQRSGNTIYF

D gene: .
V gene: TRBV6-1
clone size: few
J gene: TRBJ2-6
CDR3 DNA: TGTGCCACCCCCAAGACTGGGGCCAACGTCCTGACTTTC
CDR3 protein: CATPKTGANVLTF

D gene: TRBD2
V gene: TRBV27
clone size: .
J gene: TRBJ2-4
CDR3 DNA: TGTGCCAGCAGTTTTCGACTAGCGGGAGGAGCCTCTGCCAAAAACATTCAGTACTTC
CDR3 protein: CASSFRLAGGASAKNIQYF

D gene: TRBD1
V gene: TRBV18
clone size: once
J gene: TRBJ2-1
CDR3 DNA: TGTGCCAGCTCACCACCGGGACAGGGGAGGGGAAATGAGCAGTTCTTC
CDR3 protein: CASSPPGQGRGNEQFF

D gene: .
V gene: TRBV18
clone size: .
J gene: TRBJ1-2
CDR3 DNA: TGTGCCAGCTCACCCGATAAGAACTATGGCTACACCTTC
CDR3 protein: CASSPDKNYGYTF

D gene: .
V gene: TRBV7-2
clone size: .
J gene: TRBJ1-2
CDR3 DNA: TGTGCCAGCAGCGCCCCACAGGGTTCGGACTATGGCTACACCTTC
CDR3 protein: CASSAPQGSDYGYTF

D gene: .
V gene: TRBV9
clone size: .
J gene: TRBJ1-3
CDR3 DNA: TGTGCCAGCAGCGTAGTGGGGTCTGGAAACACCATATATTTT
CDR3 protein: CASSVVGSGNTIYF

D gene: .
V gene: TRBV6-1
clone size: .
J gene: TRBJ1-2
CDR3 DNA: TGTGCCAGCAGTGATCAGGGAGGCTATGGCTACACCTTC
CDR3 protein: CASSDQGGYGYTF

D gene: .
V gene: TRBV7-2
clone size: .
J gene: TRBJ1-1
CDR3 DNA: TGTGCCAGCAGCCTTGGACGGTTGAACACTGAAGCTTTCTTT
CDR3 protein: CASSLGRLNTEAFF

D gene: .
V gene: TRBV10-3
clone size: few
J gene: TRBJ1-2
CDR3 DNA: TGTGCCATCAGTGAGTCGGGAGGTCCCTATGGCTACACCTTC
CDR3 protein: CAISESGGPYGYTF

D gene: .
V gene: TRBV5-6
clone size: .
J gene: TRBJ1-2
CDR3 DNA: TGTGCCAGCAGCCCCGGGGAGGACTATGGCTACACCTTC
CDR3 protein: CASSPGEDYGYTF

D gene: .
V gene: TRBV28
clone size: once
J gene: TRBJ2-5
CDR3 DNA: TGTGCCAGCAGTTTAAGCAGGGAGGAGACCCAGTACTTC
CDR3 protein: CASSLSREETQYF

D gene: TRBD1
V gene: TRBV15
clone size: .
J gene: TRBJ1-6
CDR3 DNA: TGTGCCACCACCGTTGCCCAGGGGGGCAAGTCACCCCTCCACTTT
CDR3 protein: CATTVAQGGKSPLHF

D gene: .
V gene: TRBV6-1
clone size: few
J gene: TRBJ2-3
CDR3 DNA: TGTGCCAGCAGTGAAGCGGGGGGCTCAGATACGCAGTATTTT
CDR3 protein: CASSEAGGSDTQYF

D gene: .
V gene: TRBV7-9
clone size: once
J gene: TRBJ2-1
CDR3 DNA: TGTGCCAGCAGCTTAGACGGGGGAGCTTTAAACAATGAGCAGTTCTTC
CDR3 protein: CASSLDGGALNNEQFF

D gene: TRBD1
V gene: TRBV7-9
clone size: .
J gene: TRBJ1-2
CDR3 DNA: TGTGCCAGCAGCTTAATGGGACAGGGTCATAGCCAGGGCGTGGATGGCTACACCTTC
CDR3 protein: CASSLMGQGHSQGVDGYTF

D gene: TRBD2
V gene: TRBV7-9
clone size: once
J gene: TRBJ2-1
CDR3 DNA: TGTGCCAGCAGCCCGCGCGGGGGGACCTACAATGAGCAGTTCTTC
CDR3 protein: CASSPRGGTYNEQFF

D gene: .
V gene: TRBV7-2
clone size: once
J gene: TRBJ2-1
CDR3 DNA: TGTGCCAGCAGCTCATCTATGTACAATGAGCAGTTCTTC
CDR3 protein: CASSSSMYNEQFF

D gene: .
V gene: TRBV18
clone size: .
J gene: TRBJ2-7
CDR3 DNA: TGTGCCAGCTCACCAGGTCCAGCCACCTACGAGCAGTACTTC
CDR3 protein: CASSPGPATYEQYF

D gene: .
V gene: TRBV6-5
clone size: .
J gene: TRBJ2-2
CDR3 DNA: TGTGCCAGCAGTTACTCGAGGCCGAACACCGGGGAGCTGTTTTTT
CDR3 protein: CASSYSRPNTGELFF

D gene: .
V gene: TRBV28
clone size: .
J gene: TRBJ2-7
CDR3 DNA: TGTGCCAGCAGCCCCGGAGCCACGGGCTTCTCCGAGCAGTACTTC
CDR3 protein: CASSPGATGFSEQYF

D gene: TRBD2
V gene: TRBV27
clone size: .
J gene: TRBJ2-7
CDR3 DNA: TGTGCCAGCCGCGGAGCGGGAGGGTCCTACGAGCAGTACTTC
CDR3 protein: CASRGAGGSYEQYF

D gene: .
V gene: TRBV9
clone size: .
J gene: TRBJ1-1
CDR3 DNA: TGTGCCAGCAGCGTATTGTTGAACACTGAAGCTTTCTTT
CDR3 protein: CASSVLLNTEAFF

D gene: .
V gene: TRBV9
clone size: .
J gene: TRBJ1-2
CDR3 DNA: TGTGCCAGCAGCGCACAATGGCGGAATGGCTACACCTTC
CDR3 protein: CASSAQWRNGYTF

D gene: .
V gene: TRBV7-3
clone size: .
J gene: TRBJ2-3
CDR3 DNA: TGTGCCAGCAGCTTAGCTAGAGATACGCAGTATTTT
CDR3 protein: CASSLARDTQYF